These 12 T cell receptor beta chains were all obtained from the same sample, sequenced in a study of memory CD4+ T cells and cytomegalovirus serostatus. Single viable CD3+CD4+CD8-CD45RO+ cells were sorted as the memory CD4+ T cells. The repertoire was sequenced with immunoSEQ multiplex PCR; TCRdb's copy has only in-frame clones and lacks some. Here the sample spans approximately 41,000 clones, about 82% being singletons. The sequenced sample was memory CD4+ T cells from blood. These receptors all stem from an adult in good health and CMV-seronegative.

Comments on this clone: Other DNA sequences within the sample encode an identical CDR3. The CDR3 region has the DNA TGCGCCAGCAGCTTGGGGGCAGATACGCAGTATTTT. It specifies CASSLGADTQYF. The chain carries TRBV5-1 and TRBJ2-3; the D is unclear. The CDR3 is made up of 12 amino acids. CDR1 and CDR2 from the germline V gene are SGHRS and YFSETQ. V lost 0 bases to trimming and J lost 4 bases, with 3 bases between them. Supplemented by reference TRBV5-1 and TRBJ2-3, the full variable domain reads KAGVTQTPRYLIKTRGQQVTLSCSPISGHRSVSWYQQTPGQGLQFLFEYFSETQRNKGNFPGRFSGRQFSNSRSEMNVSTLELGDSALYLCASSLGADTQYFGPGTRLTVL.

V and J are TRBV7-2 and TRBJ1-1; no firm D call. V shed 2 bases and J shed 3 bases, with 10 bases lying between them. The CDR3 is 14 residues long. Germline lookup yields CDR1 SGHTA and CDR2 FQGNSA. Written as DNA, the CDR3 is TGTGCCAGCAGCTTAAGTTTGGCCGACACTGAAGCTTTCTTT. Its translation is CASSLSLADTEAFF.

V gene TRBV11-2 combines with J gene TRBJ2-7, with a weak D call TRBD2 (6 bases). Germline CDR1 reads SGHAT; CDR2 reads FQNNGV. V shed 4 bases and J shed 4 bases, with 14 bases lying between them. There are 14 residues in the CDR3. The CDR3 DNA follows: TGTGCCAGCAGCTCCCAGGGAGGAGAGTACGAGCAGTACTTC. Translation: CASSSQGGEYEQYF.

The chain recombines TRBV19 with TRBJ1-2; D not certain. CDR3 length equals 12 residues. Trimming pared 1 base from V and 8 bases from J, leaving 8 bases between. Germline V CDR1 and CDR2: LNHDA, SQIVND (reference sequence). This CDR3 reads CASSIVERGYTF. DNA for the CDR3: TGTGCCAGTAGTATAGTGGAGAGAGGCTACACCTTC.

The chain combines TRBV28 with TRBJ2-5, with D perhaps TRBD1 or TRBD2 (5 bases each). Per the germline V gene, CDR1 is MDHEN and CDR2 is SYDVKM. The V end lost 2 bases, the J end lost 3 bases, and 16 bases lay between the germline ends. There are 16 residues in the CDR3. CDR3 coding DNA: TGTGCCAGCAGTTTAAGCACGGGGCTGGGGGAAGAGACCCAGTACTTC. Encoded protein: CASSLSTGLGEETQYF. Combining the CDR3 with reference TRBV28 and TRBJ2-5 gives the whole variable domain DVKVTQSSRYLVKRTGEKVFLECVQDMDHENMFWYRQDPGLGLRLIYFSYDVKMKEKGDIPEGYSVSREKKERFSLILESASTNQTSMYLCASSLSTGLGEETQYFGPGTRLLVL.

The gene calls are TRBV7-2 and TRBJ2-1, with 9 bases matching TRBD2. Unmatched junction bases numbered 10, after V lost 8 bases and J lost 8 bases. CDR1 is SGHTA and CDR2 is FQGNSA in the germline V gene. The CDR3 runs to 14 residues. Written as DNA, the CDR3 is TGTGCCAGCTGGGGTAGCGGGAGTTTAGATGAGCAGTTCTTC. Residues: CASWGSGSLDEQFF. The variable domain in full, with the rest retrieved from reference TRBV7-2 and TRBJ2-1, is GAGVSQSPSNKVTEKGKDVELRCDPISGHTALYWYRQSLGQGLEFLIYFQGNSAPDKSGLPSDRFSAERTGGSVSTLTIQRTQQEDSAVYLCASWGSGSLDEQFFGPGTRLTVL.

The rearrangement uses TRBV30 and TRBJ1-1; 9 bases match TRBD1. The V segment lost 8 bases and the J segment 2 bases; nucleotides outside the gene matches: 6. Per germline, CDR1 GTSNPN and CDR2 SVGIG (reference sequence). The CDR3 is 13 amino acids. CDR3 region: CATGTGLNTEAFF. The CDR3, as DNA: TGTGCCACCGGGACAGGGCTCAACACTGAAGCTTTCTTT.

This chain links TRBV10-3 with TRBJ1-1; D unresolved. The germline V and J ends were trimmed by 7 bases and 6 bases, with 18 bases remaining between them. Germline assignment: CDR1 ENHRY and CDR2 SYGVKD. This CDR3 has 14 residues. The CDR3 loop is CAITRDGFVAEAFF. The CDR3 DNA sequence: TGTGCCATCACCAGAGACGGGTTTGTAGCTGAAGCTTTCTTT.

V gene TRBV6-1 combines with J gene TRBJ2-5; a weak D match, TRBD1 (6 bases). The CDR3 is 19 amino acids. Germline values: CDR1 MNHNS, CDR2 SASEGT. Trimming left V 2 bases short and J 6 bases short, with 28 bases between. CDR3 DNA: TGTGCCAGCAGTGAAAGGGGAAATTCGGCAACAGGGCCTGGTAAGACCCAGTACTTC. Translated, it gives CASSERGNSATGPGKTQYF.

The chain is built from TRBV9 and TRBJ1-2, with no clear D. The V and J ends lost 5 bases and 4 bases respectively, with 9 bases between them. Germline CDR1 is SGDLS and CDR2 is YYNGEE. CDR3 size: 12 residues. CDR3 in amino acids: CASSADLYGYTF. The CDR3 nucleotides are TGTGCCAGCAGTGCGGACCTCTATGGCTACACCTTC.

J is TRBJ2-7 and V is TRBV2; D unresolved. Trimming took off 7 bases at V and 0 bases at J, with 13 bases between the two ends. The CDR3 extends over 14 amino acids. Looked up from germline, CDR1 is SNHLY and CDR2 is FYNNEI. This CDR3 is CASTRTVSSYEQYF. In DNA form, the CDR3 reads TGTGCCAGCACTCGGACGGTTAGCTCCTACGAGCAGTACTTC.

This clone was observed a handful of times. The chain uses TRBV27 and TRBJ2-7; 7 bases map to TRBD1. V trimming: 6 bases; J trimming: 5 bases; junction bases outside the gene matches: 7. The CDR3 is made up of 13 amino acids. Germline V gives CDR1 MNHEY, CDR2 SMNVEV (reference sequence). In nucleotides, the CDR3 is TGTGCCAGCAGATCACGACAGGGCCACGAGCAGTACTTC. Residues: CASRSRQGHEQYF.